This T cell receptor beta chain was retrieved from a study of T cells in localized non-small cell lung cancer. Study outcomes and limitations: In adjacent lung, a median roughly 57 of the top 100 tumor clones were found. T cell clonality was highest in uninvolved adjacent lung, above tumor. One tumor region alone was sequenced, and heterogeneity therefore remains possible. Longer survival (overall) was linked to higher T cell density in blood.

Germline V gene lookup returns CDR1 SGDLS and CDR2 YYNGEE. This CDR3 has 13 residues. Trimming took off 1 base at V and 6 bases at J, with 9 bases between the two ends. This table comes from immunoSEQ multiplex PCR, and its TCRdb copy is limited to in-frame clones, with some not included. Counted here are 45,000 to 65,000 clones, about 78% occurring once; the ten biggest clones make up about 4.6%. Turning to this clone: Its antigen remains unknown.

The input for sequencing was PBMCs, taken before any cancer treatment. This chain links TRBV9 with TRBJ2-3; either TRBD1 or TRBD2 may supply D (5 bases each). The clonotype comes from a woman between 35 and 75 years old with stage II lung adenocarcinoma. As DNA, the CDR3 is TGTGCCAGCAGCGTAATCGGGGCGGATACGCAGTATTTT. Translated, it gives CASSVIGADTQYF.